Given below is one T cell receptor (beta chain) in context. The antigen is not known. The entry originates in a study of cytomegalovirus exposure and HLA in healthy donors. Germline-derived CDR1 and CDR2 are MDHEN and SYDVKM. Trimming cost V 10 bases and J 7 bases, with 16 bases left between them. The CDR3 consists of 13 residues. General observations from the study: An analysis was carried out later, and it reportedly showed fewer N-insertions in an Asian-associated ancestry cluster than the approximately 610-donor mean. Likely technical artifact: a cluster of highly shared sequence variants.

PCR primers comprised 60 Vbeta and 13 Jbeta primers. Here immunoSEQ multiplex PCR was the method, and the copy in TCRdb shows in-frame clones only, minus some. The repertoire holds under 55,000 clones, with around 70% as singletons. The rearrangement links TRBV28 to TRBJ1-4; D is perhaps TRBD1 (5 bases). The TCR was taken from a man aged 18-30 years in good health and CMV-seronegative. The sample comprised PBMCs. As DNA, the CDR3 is TGTGCCACCTCCAAGACAGAGATTGAAAAACTGTTTTTT. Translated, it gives CATSKTEIEKLFF.